What follows are 26 T cell receptor beta chains derived from one specimen sequenced in a study of T cell repertoires in cytomegalovirus infection. MiXCR, run by TCRdb on the reads, gives a single entry per CDR3 protein. The table lists 300,000 to 450,000 distinct CDR3 sequences, less than 20% of them singletons, with 8.7% in the top ten. Material: PBMCs. These receptors came from a human donor in good health (CMV status not recorded). Some clones in this sample may be carry-over from other donors' samples.

Only a few counts were recorded for this clonotype. The CDR3 loop reads CASSPFGTDTQYF. CDR3 nucleotides: TGTGCCAGCTCTCCGTTCGGCACAGATACGCAGTATTTT. V usage is TRBV6-4 and J usage is TRBJ2-3; D not certain. Between the trimmed V and J ends, which lost 8 bases and 1 base, there was a span of 10 bases. Per the germline V gene, CDR1 is MRHNA and CDR2 is SNTAGT. CDR3 size: 13 residues.

This clonotype was observed once. V and J are TRBV6-1 and TRBJ1-2; D not resolved. The CDR3 contains 15 residues. Trimming removed 8 bases at V and 0 bases at J, with 16 bases between. Germline assignment: CDR1 MNHNS and CDR2 SASEGT. The CDR3 sequence: CASRHDGSTNYGYTF. The CDR3 DNA sequence: TGTGCCAGCCGCCACGACGGTTCTACTAACTATGGCTACACCTTC.

This clonotype was seen more than once but under ten times. CDR3 nucleotides: TGTGCCAGCAGCCTTCAAGCGGACACTGAAGCTTTCTTT. Its translation is CASSLQADTEAFF. The chain uses TRBV7-2 and TRBJ1-1; no firm D call. Germline V gives CDR1 SGHTA, CDR2 FQGNSA. This CDR3 spans 13 amino acids. Trimming shortened V by 5 bases and J by 3 bases, and 10 bases separated the two germline ends. Full variable domain (missing parts from reference TRBV7-2 and TRBJ1-1): GAGVSQSPSNKVTEKGKDVELRCDPISGHTALYWYRQSLGQGLEFLIYFQGNSAPDKSGLPSDRFSAERTGGSVSTLTIQRTQQEDSAVYLCASSLQADTEAFFGQGTRLTVV.

The chain uses TRBV27 and TRBJ1-2, with D unresolved. Looked up from germline, CDR1 is MNHEY and CDR2 is SMNVEV (reference sequence). V was cut by 3 bases and J by 0 bases, with 8 bases left in between. CDR3 length: 14 residues. This chain's CDR3 is CASSLSRANYGYTF. CDR3 DNA sequence: TGTGCCAGCAGTTTGTCGAGGGCTAACTATGGCTACACCTTC.

The chain has TRBV7-9 and TRBJ2-1; tentative D call: TRBD1 (6 bases). Germline loops: CDR1 SEHNR, CDR2 FQNEAQ (reference sequence). There are 15 residues in the CDR3. Between the trimmed V and J ends, which lost 6 bases and 1 base, there was a span of 13 bases. The CDR3 is CASRRTEVSYNEQFF. The CDR3, as DNA: TGTGCCAGCAGACGGACAGAGGTTTCCTACAATGAGCAGTTCTTC.

This clonotype was detected only a few times. The gene calls are TRBV29-1 and TRBJ1-2; D unresolved. The V end lost 1 base, the J end lost 0 bases, and 12 bases lay between the germline ends. CDR3 size: 15 residues. In germline, CDR1 is SQVTM, CDR2 ANQGSEA. The CDR3 is CSVEVVRRTNYGYTF. CDR3 nucleotides: TGCAGCGTTGAAGTTGTCAGGCGTACTAACTATGGCTACACCTTC.

The chain links TRBV3-1 to TRBJ1-6; a weak D match, TRBD1 (5 bases). Trimming left V 8 bases short and J 3 bases short, with 14 bases between. The CDR3 loop spans 15 amino acids. Germline V CDR1 and CDR2: LGHDT, YNNKEL (reference sequence). DNA of the CDR3: TGTGCCAGCGGCCTTGGGACTAACTATAATTCACCCCTCCACTTT. Its translation is CASGLGTNYNSPLHF.

This chain uses TRBV5-1 with TRBJ2-1; 12 nucleotides line up with TRBD2. Unmatched junction bases numbered 10, after V lost 2 bases and J lost 4 bases. CDR1 and CDR2 (germline): SGHRS, YFSETQ. This CDR3 is built from 18 residues. DNA for the CDR3: TGCGCCAGCAGCTTTCCTAGCGGGGGGGCGCCCGGTTACAATGAGCAGTTCTTC. Amino acid sequence: CASSFPSGGAPGYNEQFF.

The chain carries TRBV29-1 and TRBJ2-1; weak D call: TRBD1 (6 bases). V shed 3 bases and J shed 1 base, with 16 bases lying between them. Per germline, CDR1 SQVTM and CDR2 ANQGSEA. This CDR3 is built from 16 residues. The CDR3 sequence: CSVEWDTGASYNEQFF. CDR3 nucleotide sequence: TGCAGCGTTGAGTGGGACACCGGGGCATCCTACAATGAGCAGTTCTTC.

The chain combines TRBV12-3 or TRBV12-4 with TRBJ2-7, with 9 bases identical to TRBD1. Trimming at V came to 5 bases and at J to 1 base, leaving 15 bases not matched to a gene. The CDR3 loop spans 18 amino acids. CDR3 protein: CASSPSPGTGYGSYEQYF. CDR3 DNA sequence: TGTGCCAGCAGTCCATCTCCCGGGACAGGGTATGGGTCCTACGAGCAGTACTTC.

This clonotype has a single count. The V and J genes are TRBV10-3 and TRBJ2-7, with D possibly matching TRBD1 (5 bases). CDR1 is ENHRY, CDR2 SYGVKD, per germline. V shed 6 bases and J shed 3 bases, with 9 bases lying between them. The CDR3 loop spans 12 amino acids. The CDR3 sequence is CAISFQGYEQYF. The DNA for the CDR3 is TGTGCCATCAGCTTTCAGGGCTACGAGCAGTACTTC.

This clonotype was picked up many times. The CDR3 loop reads CASSQRQAQETQYF. CDR3 DNA: TGTGCCAGCAGCCAAAGACAGGCTCAAGAGACCCAGTACTTC. The rearrangement links TRBV14 to TRBJ2-5, with a tentative D call TRBD1 (6 bases). CDR3 length equals 14 residues. Germline V gene lookup returns CDR1 SGHDN and CDR2 FVKESK. The V gene lost 2 bases and the J gene lost 2 bases, with 9 bases spanning the gap.

A word on this clonotype: This may arise from a read error, as a much more abundant clone is one base away. The genes are TRBV11-2 and TRBJ1-1; 10 bases are a match to TRBD1. CDR3 length: 16 residues. Germline lookup yields CDR1 SGHAT and CDR2 FQNNGV. V lost 1 base, J lost 1 base, and 3 bases stayed unmatched. The chain's CDR3 is CASSLARTGGNTEAFF. In nucleotides, the CDR3 is TGTGCCAGCAGCTTAGCTCGGACAGGGGGGAACACTGAAGCTTTCTTT.

This clonotype was observed at least ten times. V usage is TRBV2 and J usage is TRBJ2-7; a possible D gene is TRBD1 (6 bases). The CDR3 length is 14 residues. Germline-derived CDR1 and CDR2 are SNHLY and FYNNEI. V gave up 7 bases and J gave up 0 bases, with 13 bases separating them. Here the CDR3 reads CASTDRPTSYEQYF. The CDR3 DNA follows: TGTGCCAGCACAGACAGGCCTACCTCCTACGAGCAGTACTTC.

On this clonotype itself: Just one base apart from a much larger clone, this may be a read error. The chain is built from TRBV7-2 and TRBJ2-7; 8 bases are a match to TRBD2. In germline, CDR1 is SGHTA, CDR2 FQGNSA. This CDR3 contains 13 residues. CDR3 nucleotide sequence: TGTGCCAGCAACTTATCCGGGACTAGCGAGCAGTACTTC. Amino acid sequence: CASNLSGTSEQYF.

This clonotype was seen many times. The J gene is TRBJ1-2, the V gene TRBV20-1, with a weak D call TRBD1 (5 bases). Germline lookup yields CDR1 DFQATT and CDR2 SNEGSKA (reference sequence). Trimming cost V 5 bases and J 10 bases, with 29 bases left between them. This CDR3 is built from 16 residues. CDR3 region: CSAPTGTRLHVRVYTF. The CDR3 nucleotides read TGCAGTGCTCCGACCGGGACCAGATTACATGTGAGAGTCTACACCTTC.

About this clonotype itself: This is likely a read error, given that the CDR3 carries no conserved phenylalanine or tryptophan at its end. V gene TRBV12-3 or TRBV12-4 combines with J gene TRBJ2-5, with TRBD2 as a possible D gene (5 bases). The CDR3 spans 14 residues. The V end was cut by 5 bases, the J end by 0 bases, with 10 bases between. This CDR3 is CASSPQDYQETQYL. The DNA of the CDR3 is TGTGCCAGCAGTCCCCAGGACTACCAAGAGACCCAGTACTTA.

This chain uses TRBV6-2 or TRBV6-3 with TRBJ2-1; 7 nucleotides match TRBD1. J lost 4 bases, V lost 6 bases, and 9 bases had no gene match. The germline CDR1 and CDR2 sequences are MNHEY and SVGEGT. This CDR3 has 15 residues. CDR3 protein: CASSPDRAWYNEQFF. CDR3 in DNA: TGTGCCAGCAGCCCCGACAGGGCTTGGTACAATGAGCAGTTCTTC.

This chain connects TRBV7-6 to TRBJ2-2, with D perhaps TRBD1 (6 bases). V was shortened by 6 bases and J by 4 bases, with 12 bases between the two germline ends. The CDR3 runs to 14 residues. Germline values: CDR1 SGHVS, CDR2 FNYEAQ. In DNA, the CDR3 is TGTGCCAGCAGATCGGGACAACGCACCGGGGAGCTGTTTTTT. As protein: CASRSGQRTGELFF.

This clonotype showed up just a few times. The chain is built from TRBV15 and TRBJ1-5; D gene ambiguous. The CDR3 runs 15 residues. Trimming shortened V by 5 bases and J by 4 bases, and 15 bases separated the two germline ends. Germline V gene sequence: CDR1 LNHNV, CDR2 YYDKDF (reference sequence). CDR3 loop: CATSAGRTENQPQHF. CDR3 coding DNA: TGTGCCACCAGCGCGGGGAGAACTGAGAATCAGCCCCAGCATTTT.

This rearrangement joins TRBV29-1 to TRBJ1-2; D call uncertain. Trimming pared 6 bases from V and 8 bases from J, leaving 7 bases between. Germline CDR1 reads SQVTM; CDR2 reads ANQGSEA. This CDR3 region has 9 residues. CDR3 DNA sequence: TGCAGCGTGTCAGAAGGCTACACCTTC. It encodes CSVSEGYTF. The entire variable domain, with the rest obtained from reference TRBV29-1 and TRBJ1-2, is as follows: SAVISQKPSRDICQRGTSLTIQCQVDSQVTMMFWYRQQPGQSLTLIATANQGSEATYESGFVIDKFPISRPNLTFSTLTVSNMSPEDSSIYLCSVSEGYTFGSGTRLTVV.

The table lists this clonotype with a few counts. The chain couples TRBV12-3 or TRBV12-4 to TRBJ2-5; D perhaps matches TRBD2 (5 bases). Trimming pared 6 bases from V and 4 bases from J, leaving 15 bases between. The CDR3 is 14 residues long. CDR3 region: CASRKTSIRETQYF. In DNA form, the CDR3 reads TGTGCCAGCAGGAAAACTAGTATCCGAGAGACCCAGTACTTC.

The rearrangement uses TRBV6-5 and TRBJ2-7; unclear D gene. CDR1 and CDR2 from the germline V gene are MNHEY and SVGAGI. Trimming took 2 bases from V and 5 from J, leaving 4 bases between them. The CDR3 covers 11 residues. CDR3 region: CASSYVDEQYF. In DNA form, the CDR3 reads TGTGCCAGCAGTTACGTGGACGAGCAGTACTTC.

This clonotype was picked up a small number of times. The chain joins TRBV19 to TRBJ2-3, with TRBD1 matching 7 bases. The CDR3 runs 16 residues. Germline-derived CDR1 and CDR2 are LNHDA and SQIVND (reference sequence). V shed 9 bases and J 1 base; nucleotides not matched to a gene: 13. CDR3 protein: CASRRNRGVGTDTQYF. The DNA for the CDR3 is TGTGCCAGCAGACGAAACAGGGGAGTTGGCACAGATACGCAGTATTTT.

In its sample, this clonotype was seen once. The gene calls are TRBV29-1 and TRBJ1-2; unclear D gene. The CDR3 loop spans 12 amino acids. CDR1 and CDR2 (germline): SQVTM, ANQGSEA. Trimming removed 7 bases from V and 5 bases from J, with 14 bases in between. Here the CDR3 DNA reads TGCAGCGCTACGTATGGGGTGTATGGCTACACCTTC. Encoded protein: CSATYGVYGYTF. The variable domain in full, with the rest retrieved from reference TRBV29-1 and TRBJ1-2, is SAVISQKPSRDICQRGTSLTIQCQVDSQVTMMFWYRQQPGQSLTLIATANQGSEATYESGFVIDKFPISRPNLTFSTLTVSNMSPEDSSIYLCSATYGVYGYTFGSGTRLTVV.

Here the CDR3 reads CATSRGAQGGYNEQFF. CDR3 DNA sequence: TGTGCCACCAGCAGAGGAGCACAGGGCGGCTACAATGAGCAGTTCTTC. The chain couples TRBV15 to TRBJ2-1; D may be TRBD1 (6 bases). The V end was cut by 1 base, the J end by 3 bases, with 13 bases between. Germline V lookup: CDR1 LNHNV, CDR2 YYDKDF (reference sequence). This CDR3 has 16 residues.